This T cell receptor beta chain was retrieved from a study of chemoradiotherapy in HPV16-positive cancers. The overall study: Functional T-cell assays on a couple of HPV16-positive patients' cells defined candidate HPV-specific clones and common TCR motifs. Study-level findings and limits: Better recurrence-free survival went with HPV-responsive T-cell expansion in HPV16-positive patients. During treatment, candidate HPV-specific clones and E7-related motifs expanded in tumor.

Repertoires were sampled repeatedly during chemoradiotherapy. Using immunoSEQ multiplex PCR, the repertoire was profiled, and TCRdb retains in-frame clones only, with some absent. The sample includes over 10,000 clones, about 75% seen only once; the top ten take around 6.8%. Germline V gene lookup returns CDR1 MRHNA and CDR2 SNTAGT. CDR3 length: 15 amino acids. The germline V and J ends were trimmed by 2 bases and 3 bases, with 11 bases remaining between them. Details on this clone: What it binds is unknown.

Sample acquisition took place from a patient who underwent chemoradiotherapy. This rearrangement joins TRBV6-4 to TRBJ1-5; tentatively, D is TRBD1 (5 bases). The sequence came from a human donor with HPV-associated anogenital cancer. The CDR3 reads CASSDLQGYNQPQHF. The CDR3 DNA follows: TGTGCCAGCAGTGACCTTCAGGGTTACAATCAGCCCCAGCATTTT.